This TCR beta chain was observed in a study of blood T cells in healthy people across ages. The V end lost 8 bases, the J end lost 8 bases, and 20 bases lay between the germline ends. The CDR3 is 14 residues long. Germline V gives CDR1 SNHLY, CDR2 FYNNEI. Primed by a sample-barcoded 5' primer and a J-beta primer mix, a second PCR proceeded for 7 to 11 cycles. A single record per CDR3 protein comes from TCRdb applying MiXCR to the 5' RACE reads. The sample shows approximately 780,000 distinct CDR3 sequences, around a quarter of them seen only once. Approximately 9.7 milliliters was the volume of peripheral blood drawn from each donor. These data were also filed under a second study, of T cells of mothers and their children.

Sequenced material: blood. The sequence derives from a boy between 10 and 17 years old in good health. The chain joins TRBV2 to TRBJ2-3; D perhaps matches TRBD1 (5 bases). The CDR3 nucleotides are TGTGCCAGCGATCGGGTCCCACAGCAGGGTACGCAGTATTTT. It codes for CASDRVPQQGTQYF.